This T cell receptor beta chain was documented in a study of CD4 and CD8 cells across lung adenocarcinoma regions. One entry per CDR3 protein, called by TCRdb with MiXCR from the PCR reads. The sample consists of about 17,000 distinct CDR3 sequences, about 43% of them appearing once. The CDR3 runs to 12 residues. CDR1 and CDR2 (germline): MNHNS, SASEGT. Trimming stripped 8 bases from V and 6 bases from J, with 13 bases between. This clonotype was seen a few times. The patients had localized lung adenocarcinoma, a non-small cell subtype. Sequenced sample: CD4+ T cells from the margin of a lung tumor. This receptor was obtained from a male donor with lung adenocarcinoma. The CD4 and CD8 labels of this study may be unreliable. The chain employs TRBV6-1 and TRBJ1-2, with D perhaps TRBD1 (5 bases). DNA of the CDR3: TGTGCCAGCCGGGGCTTGGACCATGGCTACACCTTC. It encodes CASRGLDHGYTF.